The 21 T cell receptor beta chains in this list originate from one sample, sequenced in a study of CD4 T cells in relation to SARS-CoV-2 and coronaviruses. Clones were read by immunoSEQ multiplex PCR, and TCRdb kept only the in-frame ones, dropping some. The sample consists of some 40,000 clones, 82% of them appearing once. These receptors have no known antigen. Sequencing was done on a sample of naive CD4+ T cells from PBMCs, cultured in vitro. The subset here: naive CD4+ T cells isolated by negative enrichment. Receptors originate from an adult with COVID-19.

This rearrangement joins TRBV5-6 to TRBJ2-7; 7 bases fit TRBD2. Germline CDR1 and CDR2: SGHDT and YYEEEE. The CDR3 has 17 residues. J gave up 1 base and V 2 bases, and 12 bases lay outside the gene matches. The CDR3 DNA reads TGTGCCAGCAGCTTTATGGCCCGCGGGAGTCGGTCCTACGAGCAGTACTTC. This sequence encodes CASSFMARGSRSYEQYF.

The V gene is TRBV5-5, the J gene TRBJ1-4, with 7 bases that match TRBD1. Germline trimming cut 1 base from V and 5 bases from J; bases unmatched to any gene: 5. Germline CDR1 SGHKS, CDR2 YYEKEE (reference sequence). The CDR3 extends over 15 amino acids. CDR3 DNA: TGTGCCAGCAGCTTGTTAGACAGGGTGAATGAAAAACTGTTTTTT. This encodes CASSLLDRVNEKLFF.

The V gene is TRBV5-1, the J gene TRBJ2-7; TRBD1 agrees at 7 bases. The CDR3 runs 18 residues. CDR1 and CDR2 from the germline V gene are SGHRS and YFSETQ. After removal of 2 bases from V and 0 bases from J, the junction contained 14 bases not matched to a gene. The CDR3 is CASSFLPDRNDFSYEQYF. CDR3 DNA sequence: TGCGCCAGCAGCTTCTTGCCGGACAGGAACGATTTCTCCTACGAGCAGTACTTC.

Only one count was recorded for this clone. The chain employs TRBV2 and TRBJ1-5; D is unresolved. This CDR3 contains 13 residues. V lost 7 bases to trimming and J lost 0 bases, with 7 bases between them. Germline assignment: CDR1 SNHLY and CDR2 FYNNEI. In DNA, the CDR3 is TGTGCCAGCATTCAGGATAGCAATCAGCCCCAGCATTTT. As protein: CASIQDSNQPQHF. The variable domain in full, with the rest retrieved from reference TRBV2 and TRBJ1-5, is EPEVTQTPSHQVTQMGQEVILRCVPISNHLYFYWYRQILGQKVEFLVSFYNNEISEKSEIFDDQFSVERPDGSNFTLKIRSTKLEDSAMYFCASIQDSNQPQHFGDGTRLSIL.

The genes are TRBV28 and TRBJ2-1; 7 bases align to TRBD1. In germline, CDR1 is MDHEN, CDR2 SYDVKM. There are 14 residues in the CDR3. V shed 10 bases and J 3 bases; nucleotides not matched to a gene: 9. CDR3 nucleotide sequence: TGTGCCACCAGATTCAGGGGGTTCTACAATGAGCAGTTCTTC. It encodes CATRFRGFYNEQFF.

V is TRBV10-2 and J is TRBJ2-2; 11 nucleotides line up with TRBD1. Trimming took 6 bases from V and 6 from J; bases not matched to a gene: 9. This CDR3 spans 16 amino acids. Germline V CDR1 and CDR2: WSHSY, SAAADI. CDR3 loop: CASRKDRGPWAGELFF. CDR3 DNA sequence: TGCGCCAGCAGGAAGGACAGGGGGCCTTGGGCCGGGGAGCTGTTTTTT.

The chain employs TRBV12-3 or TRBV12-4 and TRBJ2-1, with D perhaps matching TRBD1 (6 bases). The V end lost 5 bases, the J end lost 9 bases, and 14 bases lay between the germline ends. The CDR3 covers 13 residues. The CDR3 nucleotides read TGTGCCAGCAGTCAGTCCAGAGGGGGTGAGCAGTTCTTC. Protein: CASSQSRGGEQFF.

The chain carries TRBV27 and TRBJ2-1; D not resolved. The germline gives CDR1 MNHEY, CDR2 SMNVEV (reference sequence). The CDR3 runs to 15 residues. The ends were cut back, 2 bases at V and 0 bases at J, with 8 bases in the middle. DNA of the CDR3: TGTGCCAGCAGTTTAGATAGCCTCTCCTACAATGAGCAGTTCTTC. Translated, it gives CASSLDSLSYNEQFF.

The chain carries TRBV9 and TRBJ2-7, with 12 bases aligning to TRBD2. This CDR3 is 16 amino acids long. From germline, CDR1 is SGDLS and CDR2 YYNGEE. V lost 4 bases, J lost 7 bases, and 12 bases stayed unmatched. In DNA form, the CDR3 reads TGTGCCAGCAGCCCGGACGCTAGCGGGAGGGCCGGTGAGCAGTACTTC. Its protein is CASSPDASGRAGEQYF.

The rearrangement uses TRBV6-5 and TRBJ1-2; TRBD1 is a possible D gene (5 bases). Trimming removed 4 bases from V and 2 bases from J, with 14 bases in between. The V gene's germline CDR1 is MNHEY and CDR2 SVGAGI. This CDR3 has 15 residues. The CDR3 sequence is CASSSWTMRNYGYTF. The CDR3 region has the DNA TGTGCCAGCAGTTCCTGGACAATGAGGAACTATGGCTACACCTTC.

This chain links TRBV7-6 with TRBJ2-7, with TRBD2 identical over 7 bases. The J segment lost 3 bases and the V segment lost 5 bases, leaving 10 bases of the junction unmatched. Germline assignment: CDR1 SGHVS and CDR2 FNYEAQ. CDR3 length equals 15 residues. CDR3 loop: CASSVTSSGVYEQYF. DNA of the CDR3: TGTGCCAGCAGCGTGACTAGCAGTGGGGTCTACGAGCAGTACTTC.

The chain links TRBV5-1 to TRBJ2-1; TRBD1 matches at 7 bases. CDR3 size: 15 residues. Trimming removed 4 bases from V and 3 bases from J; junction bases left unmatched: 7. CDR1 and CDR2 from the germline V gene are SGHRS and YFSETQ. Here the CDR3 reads CASSPVAGGYNEQFF. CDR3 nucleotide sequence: TGCGCCAGCAGCCCCGTGGCAGGGGGCTACAATGAGCAGTTCTTC. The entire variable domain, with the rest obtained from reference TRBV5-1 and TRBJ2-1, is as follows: KAGVTQTPRYLIKTRGQQVTLSCSPISGHRSVSWYQQTPGQGLQFLFEYFSETQRNKGNFPGRFSGRQFSNSRSEMNVSTLELGDSALYLCASSPVAGGYNEQFFGPGTRLTVL.

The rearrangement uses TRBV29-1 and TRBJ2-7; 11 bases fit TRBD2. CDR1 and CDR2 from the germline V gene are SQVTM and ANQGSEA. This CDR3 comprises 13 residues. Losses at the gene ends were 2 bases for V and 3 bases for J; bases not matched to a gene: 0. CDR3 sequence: CSVETSGSYEQYF. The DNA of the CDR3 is TGCAGCGTTGAAACTAGCGGGAGCTACGAGCAGTACTTC.

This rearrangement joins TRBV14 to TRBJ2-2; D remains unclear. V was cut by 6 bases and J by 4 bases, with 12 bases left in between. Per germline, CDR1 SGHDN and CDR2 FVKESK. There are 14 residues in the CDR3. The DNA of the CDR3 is TGTGCCAGCAGTTTATACCCCGGCACCGGGGAGCTGTTTTTT. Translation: CASSLYPGTGELFF.

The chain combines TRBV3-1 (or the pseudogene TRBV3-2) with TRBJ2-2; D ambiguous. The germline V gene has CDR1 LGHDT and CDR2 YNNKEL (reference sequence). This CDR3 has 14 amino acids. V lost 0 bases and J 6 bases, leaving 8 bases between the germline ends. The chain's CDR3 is CASSQDGGAGELFF. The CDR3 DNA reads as TGTGCCAGCAGCCAAGATGGTGGGGCCGGGGAGCTGTTTTTT.

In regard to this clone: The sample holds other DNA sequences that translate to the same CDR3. CDR3 in amino acids: CASSSGLAGANEQFF. The DNA for the CDR3 is TGTGCCAGCAGCTCTGGACTAGCGGGAGCCAATGAGCAGTTCTTC. The chain carries TRBV6-5 and TRBJ2-1; the match to TRBD2 covers 13 bases. The CDR3 sequence is 15 residues long. J was trimmed by 6 bases and V by 6 bases; bases with no gene match: 5. Germline CDR1 reads MNHEY; CDR2 reads SVGAGI.

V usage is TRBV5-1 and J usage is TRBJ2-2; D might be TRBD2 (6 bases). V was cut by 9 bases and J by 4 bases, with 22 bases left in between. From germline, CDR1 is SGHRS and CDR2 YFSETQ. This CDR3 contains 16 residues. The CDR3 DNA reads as TGCGCCACTAAAACTAGCCCCGTCGGGGGCACCGGGGAGCTGTTTTTT. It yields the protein CATKTSPVGGTGELFF.

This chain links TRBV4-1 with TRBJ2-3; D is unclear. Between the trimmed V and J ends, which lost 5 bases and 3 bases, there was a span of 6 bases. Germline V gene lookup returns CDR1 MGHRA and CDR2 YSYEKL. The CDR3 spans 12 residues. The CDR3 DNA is TGCGCCAGCAGCTCACGGACAGATACGCAGTATTTT. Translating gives CASSSRTDTQYF.

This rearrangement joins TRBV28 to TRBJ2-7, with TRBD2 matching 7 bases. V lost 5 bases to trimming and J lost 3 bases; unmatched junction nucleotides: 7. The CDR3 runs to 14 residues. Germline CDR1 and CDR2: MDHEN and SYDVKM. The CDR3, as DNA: TGTGCCAGCAGTCCTAGCGGTTCTAGCTACGAGCAGTACTTC. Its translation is CASSPSGSSYEQYF.

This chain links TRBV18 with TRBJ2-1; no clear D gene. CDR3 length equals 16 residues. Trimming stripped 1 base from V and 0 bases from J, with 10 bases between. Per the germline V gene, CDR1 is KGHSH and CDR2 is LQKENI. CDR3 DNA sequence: TGTGCCAGCTCACCACAGGCTATTAGCTCCTACAATGAGCAGTTCTTC. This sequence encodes CASSPQAISSYNEQFF.

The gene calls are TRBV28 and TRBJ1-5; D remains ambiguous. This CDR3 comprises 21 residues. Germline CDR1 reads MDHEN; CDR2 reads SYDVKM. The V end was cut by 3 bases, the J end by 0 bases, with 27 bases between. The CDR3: CASSFLVSAVLYPDSNQPQHF. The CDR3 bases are TGTGCCAGCAGTTTTTTGGTGTCGGCTGTGTTATACCCTGATAGCAATCAGCCCCAGCATTTT.